The source of this TCR beta chain is a study of shared clonotypes between healthy human individuals. Study as a whole: Serving as donors were two women and a few men, whose ages spanned 18 to 49.

Note on this clone: Its antigen is unknown.

Germline-derived CDR1 and CDR2 are SGHRS and YFSETQ. V was pared by 4 bases and J by 1 base, with 9 bases between. The CDR3 length is 14 residues. Overall study results and limits: Researchers sampled only blood; tissue repertoires likely differ.

Unsorted PBMC replicate PCRs drew on around 310 ng DNA, representing 30,000 to 35,000 T cell genomes. Libraries were prepared by immunoSEQ multiplex PCR; TCRdb keeps only in-frame clonotypes and omits some of them. Of about 490,000 clones listed, around 80% are singletons. The donor population consisted of healthy HIV-negative adults with no recent acute infections or vaccinations. The sequence derives from a middle-aged woman in good health. Some clones in this sample may be carry-over from other donors' samples. The sample consisted of PBMCs. The gene calls are TRBV5-1 and TRBJ1-3; D is undetermined. The CDR3 here is CASSQTESGNTIYF. As DNA, the CDR3 is TGCGCCAGCAGCCAGACGGAGTCTGGAAACACCATATATTTT.